The clone carrying this T cell receptor beta chain was seen ten or more times. The junction and the germline gene differ at one end; a read error may be behind it. This sample stems from a study of T-cell memory formation after mild COVID-19. TCRdb itself ran the 5' RACE reads through MiXCR, one entry per CDR3 protein. This sample has approximately 300,000 distinct CDR3 sequences, with approximately 15% found just once. This receptor was identified in a man younger than 35 who had mild COVID-19 (a few samples of this study predate the infection). Cell type and time point are not known. What was sequenced was PBMCs or a T cell subset sorted from them (not recorded which).

CDR3 sequence (DNA): TGTGCCAGCAGCTTAGGGCTAGCAGCAGATACGCAGTATTTT. It specifies CASSLGLAADTQYF. The chain is built from TRBV5-1 and TRBJ2-3, with a weak D call TRBD2 (5 bases). CDR1 and CDR2 from the germline V gene are SGHRS and YFSETQ. This CDR3 region has 14 residues. Filled out from reference TRBV5-1 and TRBJ2-3, the complete variable domain reads KAGVTQTPRYLIKTRGQQVTLSCSPISGHRSVSWYQQTPGQGLQFLFEYFSETQRNKGNFPGRFSGRQFSNSRSEMNVSTLELGDSALYLCASSLGLAADTQYFGPGTRLTVL.